The 28 T cell receptor beta chains reported below all come from one sample, sequenced in a study of T cell repertoires in cytomegalovirus infection. TCRdb re-called the reads with MiXCR, one entry per CDR3 protein. Here the sample spans roughly 500,000 distinct CDR3 sequences, about 33% being singletons. These TCRs are of unknown antigen specificity. Sequencing was performed on cultured PBMCs, taken from culture after CMV antigen stimulation. The receptors shown here come from a human donor in good health (CMV status not recorded). Some clones in this sample may be carry-over from other donors' samples.

CDR3 DNA sequence: TGTGCCAGCAGGGGACTAGATTGGACAGATACGCAGTATTTT. This sequence encodes CASRGLDWTDTQYF. V and J are TRBV12-3 or TRBV12-4 and TRBJ2-3, with 8 positions matching TRBD2. This CDR3 has 14 residues. With 6 bases clipped from V and 3 bases from J, the junction kept 5 bases outside the gene matches.

CDR3 coding DNA: TGTGCCAGCAGACCGATCTTGGACAGTACCTACGAGCAGTACGTC. Translating gives CASRPILDSTYEQYV. The chain has TRBV6-2 or TRBV6-3 and TRBJ2-7; a possible D gene is TRBD1 (6 bases). Between the trimmed V and J ends, which lost 6 bases and 2 bases, there was a span of 17 bases. This CDR3 comprises 15 residues. Looked up from germline, CDR1 is MNHEY and CDR2 is SVGEGT.

This chain connects TRBV10-3 to TRBJ2-3; TRBD1 matches at 7 bases. After removal of 7 bases from V and 0 bases from J, the junction contained 7 bases not matched to a gene. The CDR3 totals 15 residues. Germline CDR1 reads ENHRY; CDR2 reads SYGVKD. The CDR3 loop is CAINQGQASTDTQYF. The CDR3 nucleotides read TGTGCCATCAACCAAGGACAGGCCAGCACAGATACGCAGTATTTT.

The table lists this clonotype with a few counts. The CDR3 DNA sequence: TGTGCCAGCAGCTTGGACAGGGTTTCACCCCTCCACTTT. The encoded protein is CASSLDRVSPLHF. V gene TRBV7-2 combines with J gene TRBJ1-6; 8 nucleotides match TRBD1. CDR3 length: 13 residues. Germline V gives CDR1 SGHTA, CDR2 FQGNSA. V was clipped by 3 bases and J by 9 bases; unmatched bases: 1.

There are a few counts of this clonotype. This chain joins TRBV6-5 and TRBJ2-2; 7 bases are shared with TRBD2. Germline V gene sequence: CDR1 MNHEY, CDR2 SVGAGI. The trim removed 2 bases at V and 2 bases at J, leaving 2 bases unmatched. CDR3 length equals 15 residues. The CDR3 loop reads CASSYASGNTGELFF. CDR3 coding DNA: TGTGCCAGCAGTTACGCTAGCGGTAACACCGGGGAGCTGTTTTTT.

This clonotype has just a few counts. The chain has TRBV10-3 and TRBJ2-1; no clear D. Trimming removed 2 bases at V and 6 bases at J, with 11 bases between. CDR3 length: 14 amino acids. Germline V gives CDR1 ENHRY, CDR2 SYGVKD. The CDR3 spells CAISEVFLVNEQFF. The DNA of the CDR3 is TGTGCCATCAGTGAGGTTTTCCTCGTCAATGAGCAGTTCTTC.

The chain is built from TRBV6-5 and TRBJ2-7, with a tentative D call TRBD1 (5 bases). From germline, CDR1 is MNHEY and CDR2 SVGAGI. The germline V and J ends were trimmed by 0 bases and 0 bases, with 12 bases remaining between them. The CDR3 is 16 amino acids. CDR3 sequence: CASSYSYRSSSYEQYF. CDR3 DNA sequence: TGTGCCAGCAGTTACTCGTACAGGAGTAGCTCCTACGAGCAGTACTTC.

V usage is TRBV12-3 or TRBV12-4 and J usage is TRBJ2-7; TRBD2 agrees at 9 bases. Trimming at V came to 4 bases and at J to 3 bases, leaving 4 bases not matched to a gene. There are 14 residues in the CDR3. The CDR3 nucleotides are TGTGCCAGCAGTTCTAGCGGGGCCGGCTACGAGCAGTACTTC. This translates into CASSSSGAGYEQYF.

CDR3 bases: TGTGCCAGCAGCTCCCCGGGCGATAACACTGAAGCTTTCTTT. Its protein is CASSSPGDNTEAFF. The gene calls are TRBV7-6 and TRBJ1-1; D not resolved. The CDR3 runs to 14 residues. V was shortened by 4 bases and J by 2 bases, with 11 bases between the two germline ends. From germline, CDR1 is SGHVS and CDR2 FNYEAQ.

This clonotype was seen only a few times. This chain connects TRBV28 to TRBJ2-1; maybe TRBD2 (6 bases). Germline CDR1 and CDR2: MDHEN and SYDVKM. V gave up 1 base and J gave up 8 bases, with 12 bases separating them. This CDR3 region has 14 residues. The CDR3 DNA reads as TGTGCCAGCAGTTTATCGGGAGAAATATATGAGCAGTTCTTC. The encoded protein is CASSLSGEIYEQFF.

This clonotype was found a few times. The chain is built from TRBV10-3 and TRBJ2-1; no clear D gene. The V end lost 0 bases, the J end lost 6 bases, and 15 bases lay between the germline ends. Germline loops: CDR1 ENHRY, CDR2 SYGVKD. This CDR3 contains 16 residues. The CDR3 sequence is CAISESQTRSRNEQFF. The CDR3 DNA reads TGTGCCATCAGTGAGTCACAGACACGATCGCGCAATGAGCAGTTCTTC.

The chain combines TRBV11-3 with TRBJ1-2; the match to TRBD1 covers 8 bases. Germline V CDR1 and CDR2: SGHNT, YENEEA. This CDR3 has 13 residues. V shed 0 bases, J shed 13 bases, and the junction held 7 bases outside the gene matches. CDR3 DNA: TGTGCCAGCAGCTTAGATCCGGACAGGGTGTGCACCTTC. Amino acid sequence: CASSLDPDRVCTF.

The chain links TRBV9 to TRBJ2-1; 7 bases are a match to TRBD2. CDR1 SGDLS and CDR2 YYNGEE come from the germline V gene. This CDR3 is 16 amino acids long. Losses at the gene ends were 0 bases for V and 4 bases for J; bases not matched to a gene: 7. CDR3 nucleotides: TGTGCCAGCAGCGTAGGGGTAACTAGCGTATACAATGAGCAGTTCTTC. Translating it yields CASSVGVTSVYNEQFF.

The rearrangement joins TRBV27 to TRBJ2-1, with 8 bases aligning to TRBD1. The CDR3 totals 14 residues. V lost 3 bases, J lost 8 bases, and 6 bases stayed unmatched. Germline V gives CDR1 MNHEY, CDR2 SMNVEV (reference sequence). The CDR3 bases are TGTGCCAGCAGTTTTCAGGGGGCGATCGATGAGCAGTTCTTC. It translates to CASSFQGAIDEQFF.

The chain carries TRBV6-2 or TRBV6-3 and TRBJ2-5; a weak D match, TRBD2 (6 bases). The length of the CDR3 is 14 residues. CDR1 MNHEY and CDR2 SVGEGT come from the germline V gene. Trimming shortened V by 8 bases and J by 2 bases, and 15 bases separated the two germline ends. CDR3 in amino acids: CASGRWGLQETQYF. In nucleotides, the CDR3 is TGTGCCAGCGGTAGATGGGGACTGCAAGAGACCCAGTACTTC.

This clonotype occurred many times. This chain joins TRBV7-2 and TRBJ2-1; the D gene is possibly TRBD2 (5 bases). Germline CDR1 and CDR2: SGHTA and FQGNSA. This CDR3 is built from 18 residues. V gave up 5 bases and J gave up 6 bases, with 26 bases separating them. CDR3 sequence reads: CASSTPPTNFYSPNEQFF. CDR3 coding DNA: TGTGCCAGCAGCACACCGCCGACTAATTTCTATTCCCCCAATGAGCAGTTCTTC.

This clonotype was seen more than once but under ten times. V is TRBV7-2 and J is TRBJ1-2, with D tentatively TRBD1 (6 bases). CDR1 is SGHTA, CDR2 FQGNSA, per germline. With 4 bases removed from V and 3 bases from J, the gap between germline ends came to 18 bases. The CDR3 spans 16 residues. Here the CDR3 DNA reads TGTGCCAGCAGCTACCAGAGTACAGGGTTGGACTATGGCTACACCTTC. It codes for CASSYQSTGLDYGYTF.

In this sample, this clonotype turned up many times. The chain recombines TRBV9 with TRBJ2-3; D unclear. The CDR3 is 13 residues long. V was trimmed by 0 bases and J by 0 bases, leaving 2 bases between them. Per germline, CDR1 SGDLS and CDR2 YYNGEE. CDR3 residues: CASSVGSTDTQYF. CDR3 bases: TGTGCCAGCAGCGTAGGTAGCACAGATACGCAGTATTTT.

The gene calls are TRBV19 and TRBJ2-5; TRBD2 matches 13 bases. V lost 4 bases and J lost 4; bases outside the gene matches: 9. Germline CDR1 and CDR2: LNHDA and SQIVND (reference sequence). This CDR3 contains 17 residues. The CDR3 DNA reads as TGTGCCAGTAGTACCCCAGGACTAGCGGGAGTCGGAGAGACCCAGTACTTC. Amino acids: CASSTPGLAGVGETQYF.

This chain uses TRBV30 with TRBJ2-3; D is possibly TRBD2 (5 bases). Germline V gene sequence: CDR1 GTSNPN, CDR2 SVGIG (reference sequence). The CDR3 is 12 residues long. The germline V and J ends were trimmed by 3 bases and 3 bases, with 7 bases remaining between them. DNA for the CDR3: TGTGCCTGGAGCCCGGGGACAGATACGCAGTATTTT. Encoded protein: CAWSPGTDTQYF. Combining the CDR3 with reference TRBV30 and TRBJ2-3 gives the whole variable domain SQTIHQWPATLVQPVGSPLSLECTVEGTSNPNLYWYRQAAGRGLQLLFYSVGIGQISSEVPQNLSASRPQDRQFILSSKKLLLSDSGFYLCAWSPGTDTQYFGPGTRLTVL.

The V call is TRBV7-2, the J call TRBJ2-7, with D maybe TRBD1 (5 bases). From germline, CDR1 is SGHTA and CDR2 FQGNSA. V gave up 1 base and J gave up 2 bases, with 21 bases separating them. CDR3 length: 18 amino acids. Here the CDR3 DNA reads TGTGCCAGCAGCTTAGGAACCGCAGGGAATTCGTTTCCCTACGAGCAGTACTTC. Translating it yields CASSLGTAGNSFPYEQYF.

This chain links TRBV24-1 with TRBJ1-2; TRBD1 aligns across 7 bases. The CDR3 is 13 amino acids. Trimming cost V 7 bases and J 4 bases; bases outside gene matches: 5. In germline, CDR1 is KGHDR, CDR2 SFDVKD. The CDR3: CATSRDRTYGYTF. CDR3 bases: TGTGCCACCAGCAGGGACAGAACCTATGGCTACACCTTC.

This chain uses TRBV5-1 with TRBJ2-1; D remains unclear. CDR1 and CDR2 (germline): SGHRS, YFSETQ. The V and J ends lost 4 bases and 10 bases respectively, with 18 bases between them. There are 14 residues in the CDR3. The CDR3 DNA sequence: TGCGCCAGCAGCCCTAGGGCACCGTTTCCAGAGCAGTTCTTC. It translates to CASSPRAPFPEQFF. The full variable domain, rest sourced from reference TRBV5-1 and TRBJ2-1, is KAGVTQTPRYLIKTRGQQVTLSCSPISGHRSVSWYQQTPGQGLQFLFEYFSETQRNKGNFPGRFSGRQFSNSRSEMNVSTLELGDSALYLCASSPRAPFPEQFFGPGTRLTVL.

This clonotype was recorded many times. This sequence joins TRBV6-5 and TRBJ2-2; no reliable D call. CDR3 size: 12 residues. With 0 bases removed from V and 5 bases from J, the gap between germline ends came to 1 base. Germline lookup yields CDR1 MNHEY and CDR2 SVGAGI. Written as DNA, the CDR3 is TGTGCCAGCAGTTACTCGACCGGGGAGCTGTTTTTT. It translates to CASSYSTGELFF.

The chain uses TRBV27 and TRBJ2-2; 7 positions agree with TRBD2. CDR1 and CDR2 (germline): MNHEY, SMNVEV (reference sequence). J gave up 5 bases and V 4 bases, and 10 bases lay outside the gene matches. The CDR3 has 16 residues. In DNA form, the CDR3 reads TGTGCCAGCAGTTGGATGCGCGGGAGAGGAACCGGGGAGCTGTTTTTT. Its translation is CASSWMRGRGTGELFF.

The rearrangement uses TRBV27 and TRBJ2-3; no reliable D call. V lost 5 bases, J lost 0 bases, and 12 bases lay in between. CDR3 length: 15 amino acids. Germline V gene data show CDR1 as MNHEY and CDR2 as SMNVEV (reference sequence). CDR3 DNA: TGTGCCAGCAGTACCCCCTACACGAGCACAGATACGCAGTATTTT. It translates to CASSTPYTSTDTQYF.

This rearrangement joins TRBV9 to TRBJ2-2; 7 bases agree with TRBD2. This CDR3 is 15 amino acids long. Germline V gene lookup returns CDR1 SGDLS and CDR2 YYNGEE. Trimming removed 4 bases from V and 3 bases from J; junction bases left unmatched: 6. This CDR3 reads CASSQGDYDTGELFF. DNA of the CDR3: TGTGCCAGCAGCCAAGGGGACTATGACACCGGGGAGCTGTTTTTT. Using reference TRBV9 and TRBJ2-2 for the parts outside the CDR3, the full variable domain is DSGVTQTPKHLITATGQRVTLRCSPRSGDLSVYWYQQSLDQGLQFLIQYYNGEERAKGNILERFSAQQFPDLHSELNLSSLELGDSALYFCASSQGDYDTGELFFGEGSRLTVL.

The J gene is TRBJ2-7, the V gene TRBV7-8; a weak D match, TRBD1 (8 bases). CDR1 is SGHVS and CDR2 is FQNEAQ in the germline V gene. V gave up 4 bases and J gave up 12 bases, with 16 bases separating them. This CDR3 contains 12 residues. The CDR3 sequence is CASSSRGDRRYF. DNA for the CDR3: TGTGCCAGCAGCTCACGGGGGGACAGGCGGTACTTC.